The subject of this entry is one T cell receptor beta chain. The clone's antigen remains unknown. No base quality information exists; no much larger clone differs at one position. The data belong to a study of T cells in localized non-small cell lung cancer (dated by TCRdb to the early 2020s). As for the study more broadly: The study analyzed T cell repertoires of 200 to 250 early-stage NSCLC patients, comparing tumors and uninvolved tumor-adjacent lungs. All 240 or so NSCLC patients in the cohort were treatment-naive and had localized lung tumors that were resected. The mean age of the NSCLC patients was roughly 70 years, with 130 or so men and about a hundred women. The paper's findings and limits, for the study overall: Because the study design was exploratory, TCR variables were selected using unadjusted p-values without false-discovery rate correction. A median of approximately 55 of the top 100 tumor clones were detected in paired uninvolved adjacent lung, and 25 to 35 of these tumor clones were also found among the top 100 clones of the paired uninvolved adjacent lung. Longer overall survival was associated with higher T cell density in blood, whereas shorter survival was associated with higher clonality in adjacent lung. Uninvolved tumor-adjacent lung showed the highest T cell clonality, higher than tumor, which suggests more focused antigenic responses in the uninvolved tumor-adjacent lung. Because multi-region sequencing of the tumors was not done, intratumor heterogeneity could not be ruled out.

The immunoSEQ Assay was used to sequence TCR beta CDR3 regions from DNA. Per the source publication's procedure: To compute T cell density, TCR beta template counts were normalized to usable DNA, which was estimated by amplifying housekeeping genes. Richness was estimated with the preseqR package, extrapolating to 400,000 templates for PBMC samples and 120,000 templates for tissue samples. Clonality was defined by subtracting Pielou's evenness from one. Differential abundance testing on productive amino-acid clonotypes, with a minimum total count of 5 and an alpha of 0.1, was used to identify tissue-enriched TCRs. The Jaccard Index and the Morisita Overlap Index were used to measure repertoire overlap between compartments. GLIPH grouped TCR beta CDR3s together with public tetramer-defined viral CDR3s, and a viral motif had to include at least three viral sequences and also show V-gene enrichment. TCRdb obtained this table from immuneACCESS and retained in-frame rearrangements with V and J assigned. These tables miss some clones; where compared with another copy, unresolved V genes account for less than half of the shortfall, and the remainder is unexplained. That table is the source of V, J and clone size, and D and trimming were worked out from the DNA. Here the sample has around 36,000 clones; 81% occur a single time. Of the sample, under 7.5% is held by the ten largest clones.

V is clipped by 3 bases and J by 0 bases, and the sequence between their germline boundaries is 9 bases long. The germline V gene sets CDR1 to LGHNA and CDR2 to YSLEER. The CDR3 covers 15 residues, taking in both the cysteine and the phenylalanine. Only the CDR3 region is kept as DNA, spanning 45 bases read in frame from base 1. At diagnosis, peripheral blood, uninvolved tumor-adjacent lung and tumor were collected and were preserved as a mix of fresh-frozen and FFPE material. For TCR repertoire profiling, the blood samples were analyzed as peripheral blood mononuclear cells. The receptor comes from a male donor older than 55 with stage II lung adenocarcinoma. The chain joins TRBV4-3 to TRBJ2-1, with no D gene named confidently. The sequencing used peripheral blood mononuclear cells, collected before any cancer treatment. The nucleotide sequence is given as TGCGCCAGCAGCCATTCGCGGAGCTCCTACAATGAGCAGTTCTTC. Its protein is CASSHSRSSYNEQFF.